The source of this T cell receptor beta chain is a study of cytomegalovirus exposure and HLA in healthy donors. V gave up 7 bases and J gave up 10 bases; unmatched junction bases: 15. There are 16 residues in the CDR3. Germline V lookup: CDR1 MDHEN, CDR2 SYDVKM. Study-level points and caveats: In an earlier analysis, productive rearrangement rates for most beta V segments clustered near 90% or 30%. Rarity held for most TCR sequences, but there were some public TCRs that occurred in many donors.

A word on this clone: Its antigen is unknown.

The PCR ran on 60 Vbeta and 13 Jbeta primers. Assay used: immunoSEQ multiplex PCR; TCRdb lists only in-frame clones, some missing. The table shows more than 100,000 clones, with 60% to 80% occurring only once. Source material: PBMCs. The sequence came from a woman aged 55-75 years in good health and CMV-seronegative. The chain recombines TRBV28 with TRBJ1-6; 8 bases line up with TRBD1. The CDR3 region has the DNA TGTGCCAGCACCGATCCCCGGACAGGGAGGAGGTCACCCCTCCACTTT. Protein: CASTDPRTGRRSPLHF.